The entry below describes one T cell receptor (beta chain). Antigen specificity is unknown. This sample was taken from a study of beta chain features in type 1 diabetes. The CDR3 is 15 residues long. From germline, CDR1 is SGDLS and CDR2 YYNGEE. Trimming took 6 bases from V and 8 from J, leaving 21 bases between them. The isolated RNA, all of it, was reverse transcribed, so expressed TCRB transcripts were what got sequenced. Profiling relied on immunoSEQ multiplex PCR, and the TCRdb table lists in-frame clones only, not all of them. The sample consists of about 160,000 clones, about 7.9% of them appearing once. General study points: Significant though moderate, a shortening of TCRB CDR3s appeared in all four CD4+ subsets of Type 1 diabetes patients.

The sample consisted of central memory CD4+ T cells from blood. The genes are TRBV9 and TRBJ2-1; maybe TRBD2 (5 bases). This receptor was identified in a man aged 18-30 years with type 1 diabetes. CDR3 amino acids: CASTLTSLLGDEQFF. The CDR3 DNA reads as TGTGCCAGCACCCTGACGTCCCTTCTCGGGGATGAGCAGTTCTTC. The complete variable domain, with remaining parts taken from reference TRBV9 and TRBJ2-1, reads DSGVTQTPKHLITATGQRVTLRCSPRSGDLSVYWYQQSLDQGLQFLIQYYNGEERAKGNILERFSAQQFPDLHSELNLSSLELGDSALYFCASTLTSLLGDEQFFGPGTRLTVL.